The entry that follows covers one TCR beta chain sequence. Its antigen is currently unknown. Germline CDR1 and CDR2: SNHLY and FYNNEI. CDR3 length: 13 amino acids. V shed 8 bases and J shed 6 bases, with 15 bases lying between them. The data were obtained in a study of T cells in localized non-small cell lung cancer. Study-wide points: In the blood, greater T cell density corresponded to longer overall survival. Adjacent lung exhibited a median of about 57 among the 100 most abundant tumor clones. It remains possible that heterogeneity exists, since only one tumor region was sequenced.

Repertoires were generated with immunoSEQ multiplex PCR, while TCRdb's copy carries only in-frame clones and drops some. Of some 72,000 clones listed, about 83% are singletons. The rearrangement joins TRBV2 to TRBJ2-3; a possible D gene is TRBD1 (6 bases). The TCR originated in a man between 40 and 75 years old with stage I lung adenocarcinoma. This specimen consisted of peripheral blood, obtained before any cancer treatment. The CDR3: CASRDTHRDTQYF. The CDR3 DNA reads TGTGCCAGCCGGGACACCCACAGGGATACGCAGTATTTT.